This T cell receptor beta chain was sequenced in a study of T cells in Graves' hyperthyroidism and ophthalmopathy. Study summary: Blood was drawn when the patient was first diagnosed and still untreated.

Amplification of TCR beta CDR3 regions used RNA as the template. First-round RT-PCR of the TCR CDR3 relied on the HTBI primer set. MiXCR was run by TCRdb on the multiplex PCR reads, yielding one entry per CDR3 protein. The sample has more than 600,000 distinct CDR3 sequences, over 15% seen once. This CDR3 has 16 residues. Germline V CDR1 and CDR2: MGHRA, YSYEKL. Unmatched junction bases numbered 11, after V lost 3 bases and J lost 6 bases. The sample comprised blood. The TCR comes from a man between 18 and 35 years old with Graves' hyperthyroidism. V usage is TRBV4-1 and J usage is TRBJ1-5; 7 bases map to TRBD1. The CDR3 region is CASSQFIRDSGQPQHF. The CDR3 coding sequence is TGCGCCAGCAGCCAGTTTATTAGGGACAGTGGTCAGCCCCAGCATTTT.